Listed below are T cell receptor beta chains from one sample, sequenced in a study of blood T cell repertoires in COVID-19. The repertoire was sequenced with immunoSEQ multiplex PCR; TCRdb's copy has only in-frame clones and lacks some. The sample consists of approximately 100,000 clones, around 83% of them appearing once. The sequenced material came from peripheral blood. All receptors come from a woman aged 80 or over with active or convalescent COVID-19. CDR3s include the opening cysteine and the closing phenylalanine or tryptophan. Each record gives: D gene, V gene, J gene, clone size, CDR3 DNA, CDR3 protein. The D gene is left open where the match is weak. Some rows mark clone size as missing; the rest say once, few, many or name a class of expanded clone.

>.|TRBV6-1|TRBJ2-7|once
TGTGCCAGCACTGACCGGGGTGGGCCACAATCTTACGAGCAGTACTTC
CASTDRGGPQSYEQYF
>.|TRBV6-2/TRBV6-3|TRBJ2-1|.
TGTGCCAGCAGTTACGTCGGGAATGAGCAGTTCTTC
CASSYVGNEQFF
>.|TRBV10-3|TRBJ2-3|.
TGTGCCATCAGTCCCACCCTAGCGCCGAGAACAGATACGCAGTATTTT
CAISPTLAPRTDTQYF
>TRBD1|TRBV3-1/TRBV3-2|TRBJ2-7|.
TGTGCCAGCAGCCAAGTTACGGACAGGAGCTACGAGCAGTACTTC
CASSQVTDRSYEQYF
>TRBD1|TRBV7-3|TRBJ2-7|.
TGTGCCAGCAGCTTAACGAGGGGGCCCAACGAGCAGTACTTC
CASSLTRGPNEQYF
>.|TRBV30|TRBJ2-6|.
TGTGCCTGGGGGAGCTCTGGGGCCAACGTCCTGACTTTC
CAWGSSGANVLTF
>.|TRBV16|TRBJ1-2|.
TGTGCCAGCAGCCAATCAGGCAGGGCTGGCTACACCTTC
CASSQSGRAGYTF
>.|TRBV21-1|TRBJ1-6|.
TGTGCCAGCAGCAGGGACAGGGGGCGAGGTTATAATTCACCCCTCCACTTT
CASSRDRGRGYNSPLHF
>TRBD1|TRBV2|TRBJ1-4|.
TGTGCCAGCAGGACAGGGGATAATGAAAAACTGTTTTTT
CASRTGDNEKLFF
>TRBD2|TRBV28|TRBJ2-3|.
TGTGCCAGCACTCGATTCCCCGGACTAGCGGGAGGCACAGATACGCAGTATTTT
CASTRFPGLAGGTDTQYF